The present T cell receptor beta chain was sequenced within a study of identical twins. TCRdb analysed the 5' RACE reads with MiXCR anew, one entry per CDR3 protein. Seen here are 1,800,000 or so distinct CDR3 sequences, under 35% observed once, and the top ten hold over 0.25%. The CDR3 runs 13 residues. Germline-derived CDR1 and CDR2 are DFQATT and SNEGSKA (reference sequence). Trimming shortened V by 7 bases and J by 3 bases, and 12 bases separated the two germline ends. Whole-study findings and limits: Recombination models fit unrelated individuals' TCR alpha sharing but underestimated twins'.

On this clonotype itself: The antigen remains undetermined.

This sequence originates from a newborn girl in good health. Material: cord blood. This chain joins TRBV20-1 and TRBJ2-2; D ambiguous. The CDR3: CSVTRRYTGELFF. Written as DNA, the CDR3 is TGCAGTGTCACCAGGCGGTACACCGGGGAGCTGTTTTTT.